The entry below describes one TCR beta chain. The CDR3 sequence is 12 residues long. CDR1 is SGHDT and CDR2 is YYEEEE in the germline V gene. The V segment lost 3 bases and the J segment 8 bases; nucleotides outside the gene matches: 3. These data belong to a study of blood T cell repertoires in COVID-19. Generated by immunoSEQ multiplex PCR, the TCRdb table keeps only in-frame clones and is missing some. This table has 170,000 or so clones, over 90% appearing once. The chain is built from TRBV5-6 and TRBJ1-2, with 8 positions matching TRBD1. Input material: peripheral blood. This receptor was identified in a man aged 50 to 59 with acute or convalescent COVID-19. The CDR3 sequence is CASSSGQVGYTF. The CDR3 coding sequence is TGTGCCAGCAGCTCGGGACAGGTGGGCTACACCTTC.